This T cell receptor beta chain was documented in a study of T-cell reconstitution after alpha-beta-depleted transplantation in children. During its preparation, the TCRbeta library received unique molecular identifiers. TCRdb re-analysed the PCR reads in MiXCR, keeping a single row per CDR3 protein. The sample holds approximately 390,000 distinct CDR3 sequences; roughly 11% are singletons and the top ten take 4.5% to 6.5%. The sample holds a few counts of this clonotype. The source was PBMCs from the stem cell graft donor, collected from the stem cell graft. This receptor was obtained from a human donor who donated a stem cell graft to a child with acute myeloid leukemia.

CDR3 DNA sequence: TGTGCCAGCAGCCCCCGCACATCCGGGGCCAACGTCCTGACTTTC. Amino acid sequence: CASSPRTSGANVLTF. The J gene is TRBJ2-6, the V gene TRBV9; D not resolved. The length of the CDR3 is 15 residues. The germline V gene encodes CDR1 SGDLS and CDR2 YYNGEE. The V and J ends lost 4 bases and 4 bases respectively, with 12 bases between them.